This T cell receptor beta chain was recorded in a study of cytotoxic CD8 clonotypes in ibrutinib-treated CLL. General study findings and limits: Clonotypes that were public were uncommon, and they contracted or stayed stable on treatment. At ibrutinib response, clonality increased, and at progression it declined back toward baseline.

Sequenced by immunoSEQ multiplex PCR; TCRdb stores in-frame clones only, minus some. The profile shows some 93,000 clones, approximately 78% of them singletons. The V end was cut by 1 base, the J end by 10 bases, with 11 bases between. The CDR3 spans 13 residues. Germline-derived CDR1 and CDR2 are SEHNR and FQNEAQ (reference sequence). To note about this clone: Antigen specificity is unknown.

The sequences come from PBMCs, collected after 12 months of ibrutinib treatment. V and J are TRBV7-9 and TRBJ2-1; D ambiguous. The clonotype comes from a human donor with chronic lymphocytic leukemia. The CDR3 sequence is CASSLGSLQEQFF. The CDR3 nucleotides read TGTGCCAGCAGCTTAGGGAGCCTCCAGGAGCAGTTCTTC.